This T cell receptor (beta chain) was identified in a study of naive and memory T cell subsets. Whole-study findings and limits: Activation and differentiation may alter RNA-based TCR counts. In naive cells, over 95% of TCR sequences were seen only once. Especially in CD8 cells, naive repertoires contained a few larger clonotypes, possibly CD45RA-re-expressing memory cells.

Cells stained for CD3, CD4, CD8, CD45RA, CD27 and viability were sorted into four CD45RA/CD27 subsets. Regarding this clonotype: Its specificity is not known.

The CDR3 loop spans 14 amino acids. V lost 3 bases and J lost 8, with 14 bases in between. From germline, CDR1 is SGHRS and CDR2 YFSETQ. Two oligonucleotides, mixed equimolar, formed the beta constant-region primer covering TRBC1 and TRBC2. Ligated cDNA was amplified by four rounds of PCR with nested alpha and beta constant-region primers and SP2. An oligonucleotide with the SP2 primer and a 12-nucleotide UMI was ligated to the cDNA 3' end. One entry per CDR3 protein, called by TCRdb with MiXCR from the UMI-ligation and nested PCR reads. The sample comprises around 140,000 distinct CDR3 sequences, over 20% of which are singletons, and roughly 0.1% rests with the top ten.

The source is a human donor in good health. Sequenced sample: naive CD4+ T cells from blood. The gene calls are TRBV5-1 and TRBJ1-4, with a weak D call TRBD1 (5 bases). The CDR3, as DNA: TGCGCCAGCAGCTCGGGACGGATTAGAGAAAAACTGTTTTTT. This sequence encodes CASSSGRIREKLFF.